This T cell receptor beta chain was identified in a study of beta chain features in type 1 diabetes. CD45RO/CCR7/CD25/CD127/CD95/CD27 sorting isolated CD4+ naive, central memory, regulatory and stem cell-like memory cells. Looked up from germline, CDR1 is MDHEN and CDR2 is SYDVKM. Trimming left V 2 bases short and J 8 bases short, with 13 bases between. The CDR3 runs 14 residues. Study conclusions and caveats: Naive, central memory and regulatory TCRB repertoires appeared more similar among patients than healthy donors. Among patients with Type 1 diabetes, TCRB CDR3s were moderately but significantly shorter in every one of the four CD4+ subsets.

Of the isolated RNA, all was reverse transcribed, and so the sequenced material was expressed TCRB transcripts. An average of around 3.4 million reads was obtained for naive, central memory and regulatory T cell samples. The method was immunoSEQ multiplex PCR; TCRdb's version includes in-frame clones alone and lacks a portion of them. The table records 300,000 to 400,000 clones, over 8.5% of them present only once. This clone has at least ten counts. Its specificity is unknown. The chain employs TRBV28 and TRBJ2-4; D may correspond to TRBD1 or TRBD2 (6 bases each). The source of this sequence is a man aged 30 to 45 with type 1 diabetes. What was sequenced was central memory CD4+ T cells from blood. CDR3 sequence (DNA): TGTGCCAGCAGTTTAGGTCAGGGGAGGTACATTCAGTACTTC. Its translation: CASSLGQGRYIQYF.